The present TCR beta chain was sequenced within a study of blood T cells in healthy people across ages. A second PCR, run for roughly 7 to 12 cycles, used a sample-barcoded 5' primer plus a J-beta primer mix. TCRdb recomputed calls from the 5' RACE reads with MiXCR, one row per CDR3 protein. The data show about 1,500,000 distinct CDR3 sequences, roughly 27% seen once. Trimming removed 0 bases at V and 2 bases at J, with 10 bases between. The CDR3 contains 15 residues. PBMCs numbering at least 7 million were isolated per sample. V is TRBV12-3 or TRBV12-4 and J is TRBJ1-2; D gene ambiguous. The receptor was isolated from a woman in her 30s in good health. Material for sequencing was blood. DNA for the CDR3: TGTGCCAGCAGTTTAGCCCAGGTGAAGAACTATGGCTACACCTTC. Translation gives CASSLAQVKNYGYTF.